Below, 28 T cell receptor beta chains from the same sample are listed, as sequenced in a study of long-term antiretroviral therapy in people with HIV (dated 2022 in TCRdb). The immunoSEQ hsTCRB v3.0 assay was used at survey level resolution for TRB variable region sequencing. Sourced from immuneACCESS, this table was stored by TCRdb with only in-frame sequences that have V and J called. A share of the clones is absent; for the studies checked, an unresolved V gene accounts for under half, and the remainder has no known explanation. The sample records some 40,000 clones, 94% of which are singletons. The ten largest make up 2% to 2.5% of the sample. This specimen consisted of unsorted PBMCs, obtained around 9 years after starting antiretroviral therapy. The receptors stem from a man younger than 45 with HIV.

The chain uses TRBV6-5 and TRBJ2-1, with 7 bases lining up with TRBD1. The V gene's germline CDR1 is MNHEY and CDR2 SVGAGI. CDR3 length: 16 amino acids. Germline trimming cut 0 bases from V and 4 bases from J; bases unmatched to any gene: 6. As DNA, the CDR3 is TGTGCCAGCAGTTACTCGGGGGACAGAGGTTACAATGAGCAGTTCTTC. It specifies CASSYSGDRGYNEQFF.

The J gene is TRBJ1-1, the V gene TRBV6-5; D might be TRBD1 (5 bases). With 4 bases removed from V and 4 bases from J, the gap between germline ends came to 13 bases. The CDR3 sequence is 14 residues long. The V gene's germline CDR1 is MNHEY and CDR2 SVGAGI. The CDR3 loop is CASSSIHRGTEAFF. The CDR3 coding sequence is TGTGCCAGCAGTTCCATACATAGGGGCACTGAAGCTTTCTTT.

The genes are TRBV19 and TRBJ2-5; D might be TRBD2 (6 bases). The CDR3 totals 16 residues. V lost 0 bases and J 5 bases, leaving 16 bases between the germline ends. The germline V gene encodes CDR1 LNHDA and CDR2 SQIVND (reference sequence). The CDR3 sequence is CASSIDIGGTGETQYF. Here the CDR3 DNA reads TGTGCCAGTAGTATAGATATTGGGGGGACGGGGGAGACCCAGTACTTC.

The sample holds one count of this clone. The J gene is TRBJ2-1, the V gene TRBV9; 10 bases line up with TRBD2. Germline V CDR1 and CDR2: SGDLS, YYNGEE. The CDR3 covers 15 residues. Trimming removed 7 bases from V and 4 bases from J; junction bases left unmatched: 8. The CDR3 spells CASGLAGGSYNEQFF. The CDR3 DNA is TGTGCCAGCGGATTAGCGGGGGGTTCTTACAATGAGCAGTTCTTC.

This clone was observed once. V is TRBV19 and J is TRBJ1-5; no definite D call. Trimming pared 2 bases from V and 1 base from J, leaving 6 bases between. The germline V gene encodes CDR1 LNHDA and CDR2 SQIVND (reference sequence). The CDR3 consists of 14 residues. The CDR3, as DNA: TGTGCCAGTAGTATAAGAAGAAGCAATCAGCCCCAGCATTTT. It codes for CASSIRRSNQPQHF.

V and J are TRBV6-5 and TRBJ2-4; D uncertain. Looked up from germline, CDR1 is MNHEY and CDR2 is SVGAGI. This CDR3 spans 15 amino acids. V lost 6 bases, J lost 1 base, and 13 bases lay in between. In DNA, the CDR3 is TGTGCCAGCAGCACGGTTGGTGCGGCCAAAAACATTCAGTACTTC. Translating it yields CASSTVGAAKNIQYF.

This sequence joins TRBV5-1 and TRBJ2-3; D possibly corresponds to TRBD1 (5 bases). The CDR3 has 14 amino acids. V was trimmed by 0 bases and J by 2 bases, leaving 7 bases between them. Looked up from germline, CDR1 is SGHRS and CDR2 is YFSETQ. The CDR3 protein is CASSLAGPTDTQYF. The CDR3, as DNA: TGCGCCAGCAGCTTGGCAGGGCCCACAGATACGCAGTATTTT.

The chain recombines TRBV28 with TRBJ2-6; no clear D. From germline, CDR1 is MDHEN and CDR2 SYDVKM. This CDR3 is 14 amino acids long. Trimming pared 11 bases from V and 0 bases from J, leaving 11 bases between. DNA for the CDR3: TGTGCCGTGACGGAGACCTCTGGGGCCAACGTCCTGACTTTC. Its protein product is CAVTETSGANVLTF.

This clone occurred once. This chain connects TRBV14 to TRBJ2-1; 8 bases line up with TRBD1. The CDR3 consists of 15 residues. Unmatched junction bases numbered 3, after V lost 4 bases and J lost 1 base. Germline V CDR1 and CDR2: SGHDN, FVKESK. The CDR3 DNA is TGTGCCAGCAGCCCCGACAGGGGTTCCTACAATGAGCAGTTCTTC. Encoded protein: CASSPDRGSYNEQFF.

This clone was counted a few times. The chain links TRBV2 to TRBJ2-5, with TRBD2 as a possible D gene (5 bases). Trimming shortened V by 4 bases and J by 4 bases, and 10 bases separated the two germline ends. CDR3 length: 13 amino acids. CDR1 SNHLY and CDR2 FYNNEI come from the germline V gene. The CDR3 DNA sequence: TGTGCCAGCAGTGGAGGGATGGGAGAGACCCAGTACTTC. It is translated as CASSGGMGETQYF.

The J gene is TRBJ2-7, the V gene TRBV5-4; TRBD1 aligns across 10 bases. Trimming at V came to 7 bases and at J to 4 bases, leaving 8 bases not matched to a gene. Germline V CDR1 and CDR2: SGHNT, YYREEE (reference sequence). CDR3 length: 14 residues. The CDR3 loop is CASQRQGAGYEQYF. The CDR3 nucleotides are TGTGCCAGCCAGCGACAGGGGGCCGGTTACGAGCAGTACTTC.

The V gene is TRBV28, the J gene TRBJ1-2; tentative D call: TRBD1 (6 bases). This CDR3 comprises 12 residues. The germline CDR1 and CDR2 sequences are MDHEN and SYDVKM. Trimming took 6 bases from V and 4 from J, leaving 9 bases between them. CDR3 sequence: CASRDRTYGYTF. The DNA of the CDR3 is TGTGCCAGCAGAGACAGGACCTATGGCTACACCTTC.

The V call is TRBV6-5, the J call TRBJ1-2; D remains unclear. The CDR3 sequence is 13 residues long. Germline lookup yields CDR1 MNHEY and CDR2 SVGAGI. Deletions cut 2 bases from V and 0 bases from J, with 4 bases between. As DNA, the CDR3 is TGTGCCAGCAGTTACAGTCCTAACTATGGCTACACCTTC. This translates into CASSYSPNYGYTF.

This chain links TRBV5-1 with TRBJ2-1; D gene ambiguous. This CDR3 has 15 residues. V shed 0 bases and J shed 7 bases, with 14 bases lying between them. Germline values: CDR1 SGHRS, CDR2 YFSETQ. Here the CDR3 reads CASSLEIIAGNEQFF. In DNA form, the CDR3 reads TGCGCCAGCAGCTTGGAGATAATTGCCGGGAATGAGCAGTTCTTC. Complete variable domain (other parts from reference TRBV5-1 and TRBJ2-1): KAGVTQTPRYLIKTRGQQVTLSCSPISGHRSVSWYQQTPGQGLQFLFEYFSETQRNKGNFPGRFSGRQFSNSRSEMNVSTLELGDSALYLCASSLEIIAGNEQFFGPGTRLTVL.

The genes are TRBV5-6 and TRBJ2-3; D may be TRBD1 (5 bases). This CDR3 is built from 13 residues. V lost 4 bases to trimming and J lost 4 bases, with 10 bases between them. CDR1 and CDR2 (germline): SGHDT, YYEEEE. The CDR3 sequence is CASSDSLADTQYF. CDR3 nucleotides: TGTGCCAGCAGCGACAGTCTCGCAGATACGCAGTATTTT.

This sequence joins TRBV6-5 and TRBJ1-1; D remains ambiguous. V lost 0 bases and J 6 bases, leaving 8 bases between the germline ends. The CDR3 is made up of 13 amino acids. Germline loops: CDR1 MNHEY, CDR2 SVGAGI. The DNA of the CDR3 is TGTGCCAGCAGTTACTCGTATTCCTCTGAAGCTTTCTTT. Residues: CASSYSYSSEAFF.

Here the CDR3 reads CASSLARTSGGYEQYF. In nucleotides, the CDR3 is TGTGCCAGCAGCTTAGCGAGGACTAGCGGGGGCTACGAGCAGTACTTC. The chain joins TRBV7-2 to TRBJ2-7; 13 positions match TRBD2. Losses at the gene ends were 0 bases for V and 3 bases for J; bases not matched to a gene: 2. Germline V gives CDR1 SGHTA, CDR2 FQGNSA. The CDR3 covers 16 residues.

The gene calls are TRBV7-8 and TRBJ2-2; 11 positions match TRBD1. The CDR3 is made up of 17 amino acids. Trimming took 5 bases from V and 3 from J; bases not matched to a gene: 8. Germline lookup yields CDR1 SGHVS and CDR2 FQNEAQ. In DNA, the CDR3 is TGTGCCAGCAGCGTGGACAGGGGGCACGGGTACACCGGGGAGCTGTTTTTT. It is translated as CASSVDRGHGYTGELFF.

V gene TRBV5-4 combines with J gene TRBJ1-2; D may be TRBD1 (5 bases). The germline V and J ends were trimmed by 4 bases and 3 bases, with 7 bases remaining between them. The CDR3 spans 12 residues. In germline, CDR1 is SGHNT, CDR2 YYREEE (reference sequence). DNA for the CDR3: TGTGCCAGCAGCCCGGGGGACTATGGCTACACCTTC. This encodes CASSPGDYGYTF.

The chain couples TRBV19 to TRBJ1-5, with D unresolved. CDR3 length equals 15 residues. The V end was cut by 10 bases, the J end by 3 bases, with 19 bases between. The germline CDR1 and CDR2 sequences are LNHDA and SQIVND (reference sequence). CDR3 amino acids: CATNPARAINQPQHF. The CDR3 nucleotides read TGTGCCACTAACCCCGCAAGGGCAATCAATCAGCCCCAGCATTTT.

The rearrangement uses TRBV11-2 and TRBJ1-1, with D maybe TRBD1 (6 bases). This CDR3 has 16 residues. V lost 5 bases, J lost 1 base, and 17 bases lay in between. Germline V lookup: CDR1 SGHAT, CDR2 FQNNGV. The CDR3 sequence: CASSRQGGASNTEAFF. The CDR3 region has the DNA TGTGCCAGCAGCCGTCAAGGGGGGGCATCGAACACTGAAGCTTTCTTT.

The gene calls are TRBV5-1 and TRBJ1-2; D call uncertain. With 0 bases removed from V and 8 bases from J, the gap between germline ends came to 8 bases. This CDR3 is built from 12 residues. The germline gives CDR1 SGHRS, CDR2 YFSETQ. The CDR3 DNA sequence: TGCGCCAGCAGCTTGGCCGGTTGGGGCTACACCTTC. It translates to CASSLAGWGYTF.

The gene calls are TRBV5-1 and TRBJ2-1; tentatively, D is TRBD2 (6 bases). The CDR3 contains 15 residues. Trimming removed 0 bases at V and 7 bases at J, with 14 bases between. Germline CDR1 SGHRS, CDR2 YFSETQ. The CDR3 reads CASSLVVGTLNEQFF. DNA for the CDR3: TGCGCCAGCAGCTTGGTTGTGGGGACTCTAAATGAGCAGTTCTTC.

The V gene is TRBV5-1, the J gene TRBJ1-3, with TRBD1 as a possible D gene (5 bases). Germline loops: CDR1 SGHRS, CDR2 YFSETQ. The CDR3 consists of 15 residues. Trimming stripped 4 bases from V and 0 bases from J, with 11 bases between. This CDR3 is CASSPDSSSGNTIYF. The DNA for the CDR3 is TGCGCCAGCAGCCCCGACAGTAGCTCTGGAAACACCATATATTTT.

The chain joins TRBV30 to TRBJ1-2; TRBD1 is a possible D gene (6 bases). The CDR3 consists of 13 residues. V lost 1 base and J lost 6, with 12 bases in between. Germline V CDR1 and CDR2: GTSNPN, SVGIG (reference sequence). The CDR3 is CAWSARQADGYTF. DNA for the CDR3: TGTGCCTGGAGTGCCAGACAGGCAGATGGCTACACCTTC.

The J gene is TRBJ2-3, the V gene TRBV5-6; TRBD2 is a possible D gene (5 bases). The CDR3 has 15 residues. V gave up 3 bases and J gave up 4 bases, with 15 bases separating them. The germline gives CDR1 SGHDT, CDR2 YYEEEE. The chain's CDR3 is CASSSLGGWADTQYF. The CDR3 nucleotides are TGTGCCAGCAGCTCCTTGGGCGGGTGGGCAGATACGCAGTATTTT.

The chain employs TRBV11-2 and TRBJ1-1; perhaps TRBD1 as D (5 bases). Between the trimmed V and J ends, which lost 1 base and 0 bases, there was a span of 15 bases. CDR3 length: 17 amino acids. Germline assignment: CDR1 SGHAT and CDR2 FQNNGV. CDR3 sequence reads: CASSLAWGAGMNTEAFF. DNA for the CDR3: TGTGCCAGCAGCTTAGCCTGGGGCGCAGGCATGAACACTGAAGCTTTCTTT. Full variable domain (outside the CDR3, taken from reference TRBV11-2 and TRBJ1-1): EAGVAQSPRYKIIEKRQSVAFWCNPISGHATLYWYQQILGQGPKLLIQFQNNGVVDDSQLPKDRFSAERLKGVDSTLKIQPAKLEDSAVYLCASSLAWGAGMNTEAFFGQGTRLTVV.

The chain couples TRBV7-2 to TRBJ2-7; perhaps TRBD2 as D (6 bases). Trimming removed 5 bases at V and 3 bases at J, with 11 bases between. The CDR3 has 13 amino acids. Germline V gene sequence: CDR1 SGHTA, CDR2 FQGNSA. CDR3 loop: CASSPAGNYEQYF. CDR3 coding DNA: TGTGCCAGCAGCCCCGCGGGAAACTACGAGCAGTACTTC.